This T cell receptor beta chain was obtained from a study of beta chain features in type 1 diabetes. The CDR3 length is 13 residues. Germline V gives CDR1 GTSNPN, CDR2 SVGIG (reference sequence). The V gene end was trimmed by 8 bases and the J gene end by 8 bases; junction bases not matched to a gene: 14. This clone was seen only a few times. cDNA synthesis used the whole RNA isolate, giving expressed TCRB sequences. A few million reads were obtained on average from naive, central memory and regulatory T cell samples. Using immunoSEQ multiplex PCR, the repertoire was profiled, and TCRdb retains in-frame clones only, with some absent. The sample includes 350,000 to 450,000 clones, 11% to 15% of them seen just once.

Sequencing used naive CD4+ T cells from blood. This receptor was obtained from a young man in good health. V is TRBV30 and J is TRBJ1-1, with 7 bases matching TRBD1. CDR3 loop: CALRQGPALEAFF. CDR3 coding DNA: TGTGCCCTAAGACAGGGCCCGGCCCTAGAAGCTTTCTTT. The whole variable domain, remainder taken from reference TRBV30 and TRBJ1-1, is SQTIHQWPATLVQPVGSPLSLECTVEGTSNPNLYWYRQAAGRGLQLLFYSVGIGQISSEVPQNLSASRPQDRQFILSSKKLLLSDSGFYLCALRQGPALEAFFGQGTRLTVV.